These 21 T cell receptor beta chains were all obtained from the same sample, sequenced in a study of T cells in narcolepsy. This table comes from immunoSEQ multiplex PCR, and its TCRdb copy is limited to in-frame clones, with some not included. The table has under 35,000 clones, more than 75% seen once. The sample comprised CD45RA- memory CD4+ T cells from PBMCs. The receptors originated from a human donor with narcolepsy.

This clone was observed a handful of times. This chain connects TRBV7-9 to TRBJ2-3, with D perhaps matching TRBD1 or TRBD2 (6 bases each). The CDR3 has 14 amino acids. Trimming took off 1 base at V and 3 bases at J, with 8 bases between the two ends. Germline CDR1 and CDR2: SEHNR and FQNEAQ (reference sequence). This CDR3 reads CASSLVGGTDTQYF. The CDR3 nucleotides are TGTGCCAGCAGCTTAGTAGGGGGGACAGATACGCAGTATTTT.

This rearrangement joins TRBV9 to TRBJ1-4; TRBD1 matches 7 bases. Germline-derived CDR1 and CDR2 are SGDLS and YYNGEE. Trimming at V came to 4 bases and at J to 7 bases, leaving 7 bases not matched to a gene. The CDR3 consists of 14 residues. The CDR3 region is CASSHGTVGEKLFF. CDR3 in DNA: TGTGCCAGCAGCCACGGGACAGTAGGTGAAAAACTGTTTTTT.

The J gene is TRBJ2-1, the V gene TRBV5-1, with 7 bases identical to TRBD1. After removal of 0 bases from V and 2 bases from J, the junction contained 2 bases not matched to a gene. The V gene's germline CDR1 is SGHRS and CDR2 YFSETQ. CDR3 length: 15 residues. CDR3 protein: CASSLGGQAYNEQFF. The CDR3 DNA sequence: TGCGCCAGCAGCTTGGGCGGACAGGCCTACAATGAGCAGTTCTTC. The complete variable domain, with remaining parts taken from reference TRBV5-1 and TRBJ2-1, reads KAGVTQTPRYLIKTRGQQVTLSCSPISGHRSVSWYQQTPGQGLQFLFEYFSETQRNKGNFPGRFSGRQFSNSRSEMNVSTLELGDSALYLCASSLGGQAYNEQFFGPGTRLTVL.

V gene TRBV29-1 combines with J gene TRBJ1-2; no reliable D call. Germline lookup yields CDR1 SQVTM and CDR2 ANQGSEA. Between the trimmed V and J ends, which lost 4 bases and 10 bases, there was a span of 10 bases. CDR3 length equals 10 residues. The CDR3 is CSVGDKAYTF. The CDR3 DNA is TGCAGCGTTGGAGATAAGGCCTACACCTTC.

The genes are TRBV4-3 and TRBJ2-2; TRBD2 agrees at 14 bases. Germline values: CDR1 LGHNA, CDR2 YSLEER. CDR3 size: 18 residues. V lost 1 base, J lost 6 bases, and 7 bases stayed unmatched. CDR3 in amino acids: CASSQVGLAGVGAGELFF. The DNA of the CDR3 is TGCGCCAGCAGCCAAGTGGGACTAGCGGGAGTCGGGGCCGGGGAGCTGTTTTTT.

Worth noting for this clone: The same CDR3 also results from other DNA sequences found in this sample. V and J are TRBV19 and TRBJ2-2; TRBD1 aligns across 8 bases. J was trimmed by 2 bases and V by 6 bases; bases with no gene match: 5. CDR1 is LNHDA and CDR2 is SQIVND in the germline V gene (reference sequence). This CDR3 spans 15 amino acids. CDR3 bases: TGTGCCAGTAGGAAGGACAGGGTTAACACCGGGGAGCTGTTTTTT. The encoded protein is CASRKDRVNTGELFF.

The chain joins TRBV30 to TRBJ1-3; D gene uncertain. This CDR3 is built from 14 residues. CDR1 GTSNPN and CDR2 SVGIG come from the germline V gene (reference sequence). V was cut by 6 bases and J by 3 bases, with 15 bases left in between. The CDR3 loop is CACPGSRLGNTIYF. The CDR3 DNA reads TGTGCCTGCCCGGGTAGTCGTCTTGGAAACACCATATATTTT.

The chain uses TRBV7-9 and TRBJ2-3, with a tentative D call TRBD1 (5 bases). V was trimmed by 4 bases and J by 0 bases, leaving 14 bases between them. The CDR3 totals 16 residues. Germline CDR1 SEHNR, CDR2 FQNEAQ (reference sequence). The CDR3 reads CASSSDGHGSTDTQYF. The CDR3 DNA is TGTGCCAGCAGCTCCGACGGACATGGTAGCACAGATACGCAGTATTTT.

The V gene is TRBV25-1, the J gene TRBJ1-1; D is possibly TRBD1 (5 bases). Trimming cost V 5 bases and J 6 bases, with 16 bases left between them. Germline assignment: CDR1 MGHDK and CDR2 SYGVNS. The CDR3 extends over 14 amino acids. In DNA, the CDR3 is TGTGCCAGCAGTAGTATCTCTTTGGGGGCTGAAGCTTTCTTT. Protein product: CASSSISLGAEAFF. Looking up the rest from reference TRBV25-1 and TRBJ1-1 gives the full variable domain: EADIYQTPRYLVIGTGKKITLECSQTMGHDKMYWYQQDPGMELHLIHYSYGVNSTEKGDLSSESTVSRIRTEHFPLTLESARPSHTSQYLCASSSISLGAEAFFGQGTRLTVV.

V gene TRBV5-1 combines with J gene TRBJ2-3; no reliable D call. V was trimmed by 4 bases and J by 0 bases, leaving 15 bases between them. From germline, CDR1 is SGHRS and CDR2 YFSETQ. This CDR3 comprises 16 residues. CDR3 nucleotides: TGCGCCAGCAGCGACCGCGGAACAATGAGCACAGATACGCAGTATTTT. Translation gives CASSDRGTMSTDTQYF.

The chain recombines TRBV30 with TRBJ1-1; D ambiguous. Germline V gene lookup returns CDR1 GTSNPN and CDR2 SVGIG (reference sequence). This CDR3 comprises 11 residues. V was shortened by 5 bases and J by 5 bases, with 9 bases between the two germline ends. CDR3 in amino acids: CAWALKTEAFF. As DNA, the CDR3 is TGTGCCTGGGCCCTTAAGACTGAAGCTTTCTTT.

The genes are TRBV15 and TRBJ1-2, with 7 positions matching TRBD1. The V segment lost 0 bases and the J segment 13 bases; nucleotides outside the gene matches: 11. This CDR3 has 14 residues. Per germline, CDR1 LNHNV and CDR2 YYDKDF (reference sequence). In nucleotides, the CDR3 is TGTGCCACCAGCAGAGATCCCGACAGGGACCTGGCCACCTTC. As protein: CATSRDPDRDLATF.

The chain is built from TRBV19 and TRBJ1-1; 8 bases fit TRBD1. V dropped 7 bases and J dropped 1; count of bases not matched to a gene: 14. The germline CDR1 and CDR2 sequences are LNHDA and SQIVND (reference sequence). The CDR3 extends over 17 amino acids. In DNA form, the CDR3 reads TGTGCCAGTACCCCTGTCCAGGGGGCGACGACGAACACTGAAGCTTTCTTT. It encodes CASTPVQGATTNTEAFF.

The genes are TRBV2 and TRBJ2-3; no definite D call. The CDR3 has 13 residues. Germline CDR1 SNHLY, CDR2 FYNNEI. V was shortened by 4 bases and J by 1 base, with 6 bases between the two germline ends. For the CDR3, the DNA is TGTGCCAGCAGTGCGGTTGGCACAGATACGCAGTATTTT. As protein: CASSAVGTDTQYF.

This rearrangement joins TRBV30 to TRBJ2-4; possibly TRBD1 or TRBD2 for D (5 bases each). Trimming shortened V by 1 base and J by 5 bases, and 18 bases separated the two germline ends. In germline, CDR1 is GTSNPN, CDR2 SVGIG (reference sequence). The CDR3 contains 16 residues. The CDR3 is CAWSGPGPQRENIQYF. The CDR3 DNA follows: TGTGCCTGGAGTGGACCGGGACCCCAAAGGGAAAACATTCAGTACTTC. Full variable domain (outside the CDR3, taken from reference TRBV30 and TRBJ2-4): SQTIHQWPATLVQPVGSPLSLECTVEGTSNPNLYWYRQAAGRGLQLLFYSVGIGQISSEVPQNLSASRPQDRQFILSSKKLLLSDSGFYLCAWSGPGPQRENIQYFGAGTRLSVL.

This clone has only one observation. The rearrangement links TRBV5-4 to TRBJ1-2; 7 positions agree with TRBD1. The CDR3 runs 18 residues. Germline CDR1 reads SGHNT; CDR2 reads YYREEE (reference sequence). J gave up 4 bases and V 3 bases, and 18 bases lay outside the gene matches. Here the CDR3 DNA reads TGTGCCAGCAGCTCGCAGGGCCAGGGCAGGGGGTCGTCCTATGGCTACACCTTC. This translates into CASSSQGQGRGSSYGYTF.

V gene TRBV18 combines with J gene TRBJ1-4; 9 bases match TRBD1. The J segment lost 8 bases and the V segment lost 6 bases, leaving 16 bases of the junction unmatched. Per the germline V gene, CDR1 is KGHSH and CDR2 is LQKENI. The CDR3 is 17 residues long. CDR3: CASSVRRPGQGNEKLFF. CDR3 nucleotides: TGTGCCAGCTCCGTGAGGAGACCGGGACAGGGAAACGAAAAACTGTTTTTT. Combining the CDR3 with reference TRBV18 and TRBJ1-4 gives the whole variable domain NAGVMQNPRHLVRRRGQEARLRCSPMKGHSHVYWYRQLPEEGLKFMVYLQKENIIDESGMPKERFSAEFPKEGPSILRIQQVVRGDSAAYFCASSVRRPGQGNEKLFFGSGTQLSVL.

CDR3 amino acids: CASSRAGAVDEQYF. CDR3 sequence (DNA): TGTGCCAGCAGCCGGGCCGGGGCGGTGGACGAGCAGTACTTC. V usage is TRBV11-2 and J usage is TRBJ2-7, with D perhaps TRBD1 or TRBD2 (5 bases each). This CDR3 comprises 14 residues. Trimming pared 5 bases from V and 5 bases from J, leaving 16 bases between. The germline V gene encodes CDR1 SGHAT and CDR2 FQNNGV.

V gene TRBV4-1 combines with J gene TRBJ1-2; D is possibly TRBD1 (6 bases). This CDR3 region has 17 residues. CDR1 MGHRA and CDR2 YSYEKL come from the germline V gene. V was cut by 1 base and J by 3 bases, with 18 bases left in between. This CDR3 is CASSQVPRTGNHYGYTF. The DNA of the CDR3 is TGCGCCAGCAGCCAAGTCCCAAGAACAGGGAACCACTATGGCTACACCTTC.

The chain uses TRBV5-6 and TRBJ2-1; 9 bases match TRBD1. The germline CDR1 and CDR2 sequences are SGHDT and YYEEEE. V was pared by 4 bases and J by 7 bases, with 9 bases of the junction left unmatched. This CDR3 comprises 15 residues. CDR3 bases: TGTGCCAGCAGCCCCGGACAGGGGATGGGTAATGAGCAGTTCTTC. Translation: CASSPGQGMGNEQFF.

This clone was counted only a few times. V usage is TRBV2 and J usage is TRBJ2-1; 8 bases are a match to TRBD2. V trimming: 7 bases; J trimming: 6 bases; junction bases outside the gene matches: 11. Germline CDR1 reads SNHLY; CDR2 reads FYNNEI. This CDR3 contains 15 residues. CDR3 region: CASTGREGLSNEQFF. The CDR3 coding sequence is TGTGCCAGCACGGGACGGGAGGGCCTCTCCAATGAGCAGTTCTTC.